These 24 T cell receptor beta chains were sequenced from one sample in a study of T cell responses to AZD1222 COVID-19 vaccine. Assay used: immunoSEQ multiplex PCR; TCRdb lists only in-frame clones, some missing. The table lists more than 110,000 clones, roughly 90% of them singletons. Source: peripheral blood, taken on day 0 of AZD1222 vaccination. These receptors were collected from an adult in good health.

The rearrangement joins TRBV21-1 to TRBJ1-1; the listed D gene, TRBD1, was not tested against the DNA. TRBV21-1 has pseudogene status. The CDR3 spans 14 residues. CDR3 sequence: CASSKVKGARGAFF. The CDR3 DNA reads TGTGCCAGCAGCAAAGTGAAGGGGGCGAGGGGAGCTTTCTTT.

J is TRBJ1-2 and V is TRBV7-9, with a possible D match to TRBD1 (5 bases). This CDR3 contains 16 residues. Germline values: CDR1 SEHNR, CDR2 FQNEAQ (reference sequence). Trimming removed 4 bases at V and 7 bases at J, with 22 bases between. The CDR3 sequence is CASSSGIGNEYSGYTF. DNA for the CDR3: TGTGCCAGCAGCTCAGGGATTGGGAATGAATATTCTGGCTACACCTTC.

V is TRBV5-5 and J is TRBJ1-2, with 7 bases aligning to TRBD1. V lost 4 bases and J lost 3; bases outside the gene matches: 6. From germline, CDR1 is SGHKS and CDR2 YYEKEE (reference sequence). The length of the CDR3 is 14 residues. Here the CDR3 reads CASSPGGMYYGYTF. Here the CDR3 DNA reads TGTGCCAGCAGCCCAGGGGGAATGTACTATGGCTACACCTTC.

The chain joins TRBV5-8 to TRBJ1-1; 7 bases align to TRBD1. The CDR3 totals 15 residues. The germline gives CDR1 SGHTS, CDR2 YDEGEE. Trimming cost V 6 bases and J 1 base; bases outside gene matches: 9. Here the CDR3 DNA reads TGTGCCAGCACGACAGGGTATGTAGGGAACACTGAAGCTTTCTTT. It yields the protein CASTTGYVGNTEAFF.

This clone appeared a few times. This chain uses TRBV4-2 with TRBJ1-6; no definite D call. Trimming cost V 1 base and J 9 bases, with 4 bases left between them. The CDR3 covers 12 residues. Germline V CDR1 and CDR2: LGHNA, YNFKEQ. This CDR3 reads CASSQGFSPLHF. CDR3 coding DNA: TGTGCCAGCAGCCAAGGGTTTTCACCCCTCCACTTT.

The chain couples TRBV7-8 to TRBJ1-1; 11 bases map to TRBD1. This CDR3 is built from 15 residues. The V gene end was trimmed by 5 bases and the J gene end by 6 bases; junction bases not matched to a gene: 8. Germline assignment: CDR1 SGHVS and CDR2 FQNEAQ. The CDR3 region is CASSPGGQGAAEAFF. The DNA for the CDR3 is TGTGCCAGCAGCCCAGGTGGACAGGGGGCCGCTGAAGCTTTCTTT.

This chain joins TRBV25-1 and TRBJ1-3, with 7 bases aligning to TRBD1. Germline trimming cut 4 bases from V and 2 bases from J; bases unmatched to any gene: 8. CDR3 size: 16 residues. From germline, CDR1 is MGHDK and CDR2 SYGVNS. The CDR3: CASSGRQGSTGNTIYF. In nucleotides, the CDR3 is TGTGCCAGCAGTGGGCGACAGGGTTCGACTGGAAACACCATATATTTT. Looking up the rest from reference TRBV25-1 and TRBJ1-3 gives the full variable domain: EADIYQTPRYLVIGTGKKITLECSQTMGHDKMYWYQQDPGMELHLIHYSYGVNSTEKGDLSSESTVSRIRTEHFPLTLESARPSHTSQYLCASSGRQGSTGNTIYFGEGSWLTVV.

V gene TRBV28 combines with J gene TRBJ2-7, with D uncertain. There are 12 residues in the CDR3. The germline CDR1 and CDR2 sequences are MDHEN and SYDVKM. V lost 7 bases, J lost 1 base, and 8 bases lay in between. The CDR3 region is CASNGLSYEQYF. Here the CDR3 DNA reads TGTGCCAGCAATGGGTTATCCTACGAGCAGTACTTC.

The chain has TRBV7-2 and TRBJ1-5; D may be TRBD1 (5 bases). Trimming cost V 5 bases and J 4 bases, with 15 bases left between them. In germline, CDR1 is SGHTA, CDR2 FQGNSA. This CDR3 spans 15 amino acids. The CDR3 is CASSTVPGGNQPQHF. The CDR3, as DNA: TGTGCCAGCAGCACGGTCCCCGGGGGAAATCAGCCCCAGCATTTT.

The gene calls are TRBV7-9 and TRBJ1-2; 8 bases agree with TRBD1. With V trimmed by 5 bases and J by 5 bases, 7 bases remained unmatched. The CDR3 contains 14 residues. CDR1 is SEHNR and CDR2 is FQNEAQ in the germline V gene (reference sequence). This CDR3 reads CASSPGTGSYGYTF. In DNA form, the CDR3 reads TGTGCCAGCAGCCCAGGGACAGGTTCATATGGCTACACCTTC. Combining the CDR3 with reference TRBV7-9 and TRBJ1-2 gives the whole variable domain DTGVSQNPRHKITKRGQNVTFRCDPISEHNRLYWYRQTLGQGPEFLTYFQNEAQLEKSRLLSDRFSAERPKGSFSTLEIQRTEQGDSAMYLCASSPGTGSYGYTFGSGTRLTVV.

This clone is medium-sized within its sample. The chain recombines TRBV4-2 with TRBJ2-2; the D is unclear. Per the germline V gene, CDR1 is LGHNA and CDR2 is YNFKEQ. Trimming removed 0 bases at V and 5 bases at J, with 10 bases between. The CDR3 runs to 15 residues. The CDR3 is CASSQDIEYTGELFF. CDR3 DNA sequence: TGTGCCAGCAGCCAAGATATAGAATATACCGGGGAGCTGTTTTTT.

The CDR3 DNA reads TGCGCCAGCAGCCAAGAACTTCTTCGGTCTAATGAAAAACTGTTTTTT. It yields the protein CASSQELLRSNEKLFF. The gene calls are TRBV4-3 and TRBJ1-4; no clear D. V was clipped by 0 bases and J by 3 bases, with 11 bases between them. Germline V gene data show CDR1 as LGHNA and CDR2 as YSLEER. This CDR3 comprises 16 residues.

The count of this clone is one. The chain links TRBV4-1 to TRBJ2-5; no definite D call. The V and J ends lost 5 bases and 0 bases respectively, with 10 bases between them. The CDR3 spans 14 residues. Germline V lookup: CDR1 MGHRA, CDR2 YSYEKL. DNA for the CDR3: TGCGCCAGCAGCTTATTAGAGTACCAAGAGACCCAGTACTTC. Encoded protein: CASSLLEYQETQYF.

CDR3 nucleotides: TGTTTGTCGGCACTGAACACTGAAGCTTTCTTT. Translated, it gives CLSALNTEAFF. The V gene is TRBV7-2, the J gene TRBJ1-1; D not certain. CDR1 is SGHTA, CDR2 FQGNSA, per germline. CDR3 length equals 11 residues.

V is TRBV30 and J is TRBJ2-5, with D maybe TRBD2 (5 bases). V was trimmed by 5 bases and J by 2 bases, leaving 15 bases between them. This CDR3 is 14 amino acids long. CDR1 and CDR2 from the germline V gene are GTSNPN and SVGIG (reference sequence). The DNA of the CDR3 is TGTGCCTGGGGGAGTAATTACAAGCAAGAGACCCAGTACTTC. Its protein is CAWGSNYKQETQYF.

This clone has just a few counts. The J gene is TRBJ1-3, the V gene TRBV6-2 or TRBV6-3, with 11 bases identical to TRBD1. The CDR3 covers 16 residues. The V and J ends lost 7 bases and 2 bases, in that order; junction bases with no gene match: 7. CDR1 is MNHEY, CDR2 SVGEGT, per germline. The CDR3: CASTPAGQGAGNTIYF. CDR3 DNA: TGTGCCAGCACCCCGGCGGGACAGGGGGCTGGAAACACCATATATTTT.

The genes are TRBV27 and TRBJ2-1; D is perhaps TRBD1 (5 bases). V was shortened by 4 bases and J by 1 base, with 17 bases between the two germline ends. This CDR3 has 17 residues. Germline V CDR1 and CDR2: MNHEY, SMNVEV (reference sequence). In nucleotides, the CDR3 is TGTGCCAGCAGTTCTACCAAAGGGGTCACGTCCTACAATGAGCAGTTCTTC. It is translated as CASSSTKGVTSYNEQFF.

This clone was seen just once. The chain joins TRBV15 to TRBJ1-4; D is unclear. In germline, CDR1 is LNHNV, CDR2 YYDKDF (reference sequence). V lost 8 bases, J lost 3 bases, and 13 bases lay in between. There are 14 residues in the CDR3. CDR3 amino acids: CATPMPVANEKLFF. CDR3 bases: TGTGCCACCCCTATGCCCGTTGCTAATGAAAAACTGTTTTTT.

The rearrangement uses TRBV20-1 and TRBJ2-2, with D uncertain. The CDR3 contains 13 residues. Germline V gives CDR1 DFQATT, CDR2 SNEGSKA (reference sequence). V was cut by 3 bases and J by 6 bases, with 11 bases left in between. The CDR3: CSASVVGAGELFF. CDR3 nucleotides: TGCAGTGCTAGTGTGGTGGGCGCCGGGGAGCTGTTTTTT.

V usage is TRBV10-3 and J usage is TRBJ2-7; no clear D gene. Germline loops: CDR1 ENHRY, CDR2 SYGVKD. Trimming shortened V by 0 bases and J by 6 bases, and 15 bases separated the two germline ends. The CDR3 extends over 15 amino acids. The CDR3 DNA reads TGTGCCATCAGTGAGTCGAGGAGTGGGCGCGTCGAGCAGTACTTC. The encoded protein is CAISESRSGRVEQYF.

This clone was observed a few times. The chain employs TRBV30 and TRBJ1-6; D call uncertain. CDR3 size: 13 residues. Germline V gives CDR1 GTSNPN, CDR2 SVGIG (reference sequence). Trimming shortened V by 2 bases and J by 9 bases, and 11 bases separated the two germline ends. CDR3 residues: CAWSPAPFSPLHF. DNA for the CDR3: TGTGCCTGGAGTCCCGCACCCTTTTCACCCCTCCACTTT.

DNA for the CDR3: TGTGCCAGCAGTACCCCTAGCGGGAACTACGAGCAGTACTTC. It encodes CASSTPSGNYEQYF. The V call is TRBV28, the J call TRBJ2-7; 9 nucleotides align to TRBD2. The germline gives CDR1 MDHEN, CDR2 SYDVKM. The CDR3 runs 14 residues. V gave up 5 bases and J gave up 3 bases; unmatched junction bases: 5. Full variable domain (missing parts from reference TRBV28 and TRBJ2-7): DVKVTQSSRYLVKRTGEKVFLECVQDMDHENMFWYRQDPGLGLRLIYFSYDVKMKEKGDIPEGYSVSREKKERFSLILESASTNQTSMYLCASSTPSGNYEQYFGPGTRLTVT.

The chain has TRBV18 and TRBJ1-4; 11 bases are a match to TRBD1. The V gene's germline CDR1 is KGHSH and CDR2 LQKENI. The CDR3 sequence is 15 residues long. V trimming: 0 bases; J trimming: 7 bases; junction bases outside the gene matches: 1. CDR3 region: CASSPPGQGGEKLFF. Written as DNA, the CDR3 is TGTGCCAGCTCACCACCGGGACAGGGGGGTGAAAAACTGTTTTTT.

The V call is TRBV15, the J call TRBJ2-6; perhaps TRBD2 as D (6 bases). The CDR3 spans 18 residues. Trimming took 0 bases from V and 2 from J, leaving 14 bases between them. The V gene's germline CDR1 is LNHNV and CDR2 YYDKDF (reference sequence). This CDR3 reads CATSRDGSAGTGANVLTF. CDR3 DNA sequence: TGTGCCACCAGCAGAGATGGGTCGGCGGGGACTGGGGCCAACGTCCTGACTTTC.